This TCR beta chain was obtained from a study of glioma-infiltrating T cells. The CDR3 has 16 residues. The germline V and J ends were trimmed by 1 base and 4 bases, with 15 bases remaining between them. The germline V gene has CDR1 LGHDT and CDR2 YNNKEL (reference sequence). General study results and limits: Above-expected tissue-blood divergence occurred in all gliomas, most in low-grade ones. CDR3 overlap between tissue and blood was very small.

This clonotype was recorded many times. Its specificity is unknown. The iRepertoire nested amplicon-rescue multiplex PCR amplified TCR alpha and beta CDR3s from RNA. Input was roughly 100-450 ng of tissue mRNA or PBMC total RNA. TCRdb passed the multiplex PCR reads through MiXCR, listing each CDR3 protein once. Among about 190,000 distinct CDR3 sequences listed, over 25% were seen once. Sample: glioma tissue, nonneoplastic brain tissue, or PBMCs (not recorded which). The chain is built from TRBV3-1 and TRBJ2-3; D could derive from TRBD1 or TRBD2 (5 bases each). The receptor's source is a human donor with low-grade glioma or glioblastoma, undergoing nonglioma brain surgery, or in good health (not recorded which). In nucleotides, the CDR3 is TGTGCCAGCAGCCAAGCTTACGGGACGTTTTCAGATACGCAGTATTTT. Translation: CASSQAYGTFSDTQYF.